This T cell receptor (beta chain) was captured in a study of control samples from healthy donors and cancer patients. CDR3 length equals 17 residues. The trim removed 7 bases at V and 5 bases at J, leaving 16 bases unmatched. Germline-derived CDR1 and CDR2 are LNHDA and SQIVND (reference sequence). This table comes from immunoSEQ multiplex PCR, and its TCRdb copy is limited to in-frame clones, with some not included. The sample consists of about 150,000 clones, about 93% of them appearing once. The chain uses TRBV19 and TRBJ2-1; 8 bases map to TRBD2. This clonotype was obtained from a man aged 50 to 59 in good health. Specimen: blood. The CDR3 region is CASTKWASGPLDNEQFF. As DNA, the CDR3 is TGTGCCAGTACCAAATGGGCTAGCGGGCCTCTTGACAATGAGCAGTTCTTC. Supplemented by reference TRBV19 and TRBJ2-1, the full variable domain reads DGGITQSPKYLFRKEGQNVTLSCEQNLNHDAMYWYRQDPGQGLRLIYYSQIVNDFQKGDIAEGYSVSREKKESFPLTVTSAQKNPTAFYLCASTKWASGPLDNEQFFGPGTRLTVL.